Listed below are T cell receptor beta chains from one sample, sequenced in a study of PD-1 blockade in classical Hodgkin lymphoma. The data were produced by immunoSEQ multiplex PCR, yet TCRdb's version contains in-frame clones alone and is incomplete. The sample holds 66,000 or so clones; 65% to 75% are singletons and the top ten take about 9.1%. This specimen was peripheral blood mononuclear cells (PBMCs), taken before the second cycle of nivolumab. All receptors derive from a human donor with classical Hodgkin lymphoma. The CDR3 runs from the conserved cysteine through the conserved F or W. D genes are given only for firm matches. Size tells how often a clone was seen (once, few, many) or the class of an expanded clone, and some rows leave it out.

TRBV2	once	TRBJ1-4	TRBD1	CASSAVRQGGEKLFF	TGTGCCAGCAGTGCCGTAAGACAGGGGGGTGAAAAACTGTTTTTT
TRBV5-1	once	TRBJ2-7	.	CASSQIGVHEQYF	TGCGCCAGCAGCCAGATAGGGGTCCACGAGCAGTACTTC
TRBV5-1	.	TRBJ1-1	.	CASSPPGVTNTEAFF	TGCGCCAGCAGCCCCCCCGGAGTGACAAACACTGAAGCTTTCTTT
TRBV27	once	TRBJ1-1	TRBD1	CASSFGTAGAEAFF	TGTGCCAGCAGTTTCGGGACAGCGGGCGCTGAAGCTTTCTTT
TRBV2	few	TRBJ2-7	TRBD1	CASSGDRGSYEQYF	TGTGCCAGCAGCGGGGACAGGGGGTCCTACGAGCAGTACTTC
TRBV5-1	.	TRBJ2-3	.	CASSEARTDTQYF	TGCGCCAGCAGTGAGGCTCGCACAGATACGCAGTATTTT
TRBV9	medium-sized	TRBJ2-7	.	CASSSGPPLWEQYF	TGTGCCAGCAGCTCGGGACCGCCCTTGTGGGAGCAGTACTTC
TRBV28	.	TRBJ1-6	.	CASSDSYNSPLHF	TGTGCCAGCAGCGACTCTTATAATTCACCCCTCCACTTT
TRBV11-3	.	TRBJ1-1	.	CASSLSVNTEAFF	TGTGCCAGCAGCTTATCAGTTAACACTGAAGCTTTCTTT
TRBV19	.	TRBJ2-7	TRBD2	CASSIASGETYEQYF	TGTGCCAGTAGTATAGCTAGCGGGGAGACCTACGAGCAGTACTTC
TRBV6-6	once	TRBJ2-1	.	CASSPWRAEQFF	TGTGCCAGCAGTCCCTGGAGGGCTGAGCAGTTCTTC
TRBV11-2	.	TRBJ2-1	.	CASSPRADSSYNEQFF	TGTGCCAGCAGCCCACGAGCGGATAGCTCCTACAATGAGCAGTTCTTC
TRBV6-6	many	TRBJ1-6	.	CASSSETTGRNSPLHF	TGTGCCAGCAGTTCCGAGACTACCGGCCGTAATTCACCCCTCCACTTT
TRBV9	.	TRBJ2-7	TRBD2	CASNPLGGEDEQYF	TGTGCCAGCAACCCTCTTGGGGGGGAGGACGAGCAGTACTTC
TRBV9	once	TRBJ2-1	TRBD2	CASSPPWDETSGPAYNNEQFF	TGTGCCAGCAGCCCCCCATGGGATGAGACTAGCGGGCCAGCCTACAACAATGAGCAGTTCTTC
TRBV7-3	.	TRBJ2-7	.	CASSLGDEQYF	TGTGCCAGCAGCTTAGGGGACGAGCAGTACTTC
TRBV11-3	.	TRBJ1-1	.	CASSARSPPRDTEAFF	TGTGCCAGCAGCGCCCGCTCCCCCCCAAGGGACACTGAAGCTTTCTTT
TRBV5-1	.	TRBJ2-2	.	CASSLDVRIGSGELFF	TGCGCCAGCAGCTTGGACGTCAGGATCGGTAGCGGGGAGCTGTTTTTT
TRBV2	.	TRBJ1-1	.	CASSETAQLNTEAFF	TGTGCCAGCAGTGAAACGGCACAGTTGAACACTGAAGCTTTCTTT
TRBV5-1	.	TRBJ2-2	TRBD2	CASSLAGPGELFF	TGCGCCAGCAGTTTAGCGGGCCCCGGGGAGCTGTTTTTT
TRBV27	.	TRBJ2-1	.	CASSLQGIGEQFF	TGTGCCAGCAGTTTGCAGGGGATAGGCGAGCAGTTCTTC
TRBV7-2	few	TRBJ1-1	TRBD1	CASSYGTGNTEAFF	TGTGCCAGCAGCTATGGGACAGGGAACACTGAAGCTTTCTTT
TRBV28	.	TRBJ2-5	.	CASSFLLGGEETQYF	TGTGCCAGCAGTTTTCTTCTAGGGGGAGAGGAGACCCAGTACTTC
TRBV11-2	.	TRBJ2-7	.	CASSVATGHEQYF	TGTGCCAGCAGCGTAGCTACGGGACACGAGCAGTACTTC
TRBV18	.	TRBJ1-2	TRBD1	CASSPETGAPYGYTF	TGTGCCAGCTCACCAGAGACAGGGGCTCCCTATGGCTACACCTTC
TRBV11-2	.	TRBJ2-7	TRBD1	CASSLWGTGDNSYEQYF	TGTGCCAGCAGCTTGTGGGGGACAGGGGATAACTCCTACGAGCAGTACTTC
TRBV6-5	.	TRBJ2-7	.	CASSYSLAGDEQYF	TGTGCCAGCAGTTACTCTCTGGCAGGAGACGAGCAGTACTTC
TRBV15	.	TRBJ1-5	.	CATSRRLGVDNQPQHF	TGTGCCACCAGCCGACGACTGGGGGTAGACAATCAGCCCCAGCATTTT
TRBV19	.	TRBJ1-2	.	CASSTGLLNYGYTF	TGTGCCAGTAGTACCGGACTCCTCAACTATGGCTACACCTTC
TRBV11-3	.	TRBJ2-2	.	CASSLVLTGELFF	TGTGCCAGCAGCTTAGTCTTGACCGGGGAGCTGTTTTTT
TRBV27	.	TRBJ1-4	.	CASKTGNEKLFF	TGTGCCAGCAAAACGGGGAATGAAAAACTGTTTTTT
TRBV5-1	few	TRBJ1-1	.	CASSRNPGASNTEAFF	TGCGCCAGCAGCAGGAATCCGGGAGCATCGAACACTGAAGCTTTCTTT
TRBV6-5	.	TRBJ2-7	.	CASSSLWDDEQYF	TGTGCCAGCAGTTCCCTTTGGGACGACGAGCAGTACTTC
TRBV5-5	few	TRBJ1-2	.	CASSLGQGWGYGYTF	TGTGCCAGCAGCTTGGGTCAGGGGTGGGGCTATGGCTACACCTTC
TRBV6-5	few	TRBJ1-5	.	CASSYGMENQPQHF	TGTGCCAGCAGTTACGGAATGGAGAATCAGCCCCAGCATTTT
TRBV4-1	.	TRBJ1-2	.	CASSQDIGYGYTF	TGCGCCAGCAGCCAAGATATTGGCTATGGCTACACCTTC
TRBV6-4	.	TRBJ1-1	TRBD1	CASSQYRGTEAFF	TGTGCCAGCAGCCAATACAGGGGCACTGAAGCTTTCTTT
TRBV19	.	TRBJ2-2	.	CAIRVRTGELFF	TGTGCCATCAGGGTCAGAACCGGGGAGCTGTTTTTT